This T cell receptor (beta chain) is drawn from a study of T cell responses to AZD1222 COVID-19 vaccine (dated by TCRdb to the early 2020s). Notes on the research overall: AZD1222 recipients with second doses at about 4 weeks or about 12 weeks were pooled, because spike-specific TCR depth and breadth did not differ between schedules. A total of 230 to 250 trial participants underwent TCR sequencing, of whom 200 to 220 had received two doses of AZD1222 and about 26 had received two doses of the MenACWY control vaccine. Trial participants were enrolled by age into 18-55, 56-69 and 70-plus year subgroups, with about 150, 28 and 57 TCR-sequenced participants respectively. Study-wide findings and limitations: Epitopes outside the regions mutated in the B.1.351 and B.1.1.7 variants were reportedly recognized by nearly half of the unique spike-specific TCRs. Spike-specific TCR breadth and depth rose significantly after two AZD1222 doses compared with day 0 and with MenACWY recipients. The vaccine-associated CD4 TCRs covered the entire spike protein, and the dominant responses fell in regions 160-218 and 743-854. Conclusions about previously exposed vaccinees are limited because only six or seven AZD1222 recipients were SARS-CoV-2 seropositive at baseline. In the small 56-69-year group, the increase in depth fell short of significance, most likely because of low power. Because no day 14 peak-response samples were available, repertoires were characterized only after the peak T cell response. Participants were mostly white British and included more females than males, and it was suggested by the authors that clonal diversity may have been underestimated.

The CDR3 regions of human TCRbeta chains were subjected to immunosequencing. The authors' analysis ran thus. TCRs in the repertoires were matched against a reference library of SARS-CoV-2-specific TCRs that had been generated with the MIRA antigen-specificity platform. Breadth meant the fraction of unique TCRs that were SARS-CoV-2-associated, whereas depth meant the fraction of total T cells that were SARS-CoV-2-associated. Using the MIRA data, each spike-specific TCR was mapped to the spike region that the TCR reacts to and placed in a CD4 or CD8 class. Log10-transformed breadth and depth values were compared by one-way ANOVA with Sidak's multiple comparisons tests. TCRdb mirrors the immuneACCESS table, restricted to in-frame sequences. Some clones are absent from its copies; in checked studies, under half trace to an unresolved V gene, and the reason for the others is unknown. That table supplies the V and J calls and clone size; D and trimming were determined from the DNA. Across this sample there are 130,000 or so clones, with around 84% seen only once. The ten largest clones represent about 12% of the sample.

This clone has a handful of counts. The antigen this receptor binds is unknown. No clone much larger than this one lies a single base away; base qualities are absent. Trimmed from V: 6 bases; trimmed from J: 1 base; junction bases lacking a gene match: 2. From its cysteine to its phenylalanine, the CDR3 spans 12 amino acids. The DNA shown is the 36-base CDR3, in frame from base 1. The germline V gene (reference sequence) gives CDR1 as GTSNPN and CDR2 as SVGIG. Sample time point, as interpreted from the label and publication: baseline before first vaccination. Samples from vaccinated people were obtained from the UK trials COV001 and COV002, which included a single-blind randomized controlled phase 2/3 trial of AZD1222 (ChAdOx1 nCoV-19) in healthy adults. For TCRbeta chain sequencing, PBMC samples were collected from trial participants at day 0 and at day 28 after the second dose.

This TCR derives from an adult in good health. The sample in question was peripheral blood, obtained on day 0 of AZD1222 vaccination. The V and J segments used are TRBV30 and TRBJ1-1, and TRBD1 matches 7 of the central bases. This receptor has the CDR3 CACGQANTEAFF. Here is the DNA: TGTGCCTGCGGACAGGCGAACACTGAAGCTTTCTTT.